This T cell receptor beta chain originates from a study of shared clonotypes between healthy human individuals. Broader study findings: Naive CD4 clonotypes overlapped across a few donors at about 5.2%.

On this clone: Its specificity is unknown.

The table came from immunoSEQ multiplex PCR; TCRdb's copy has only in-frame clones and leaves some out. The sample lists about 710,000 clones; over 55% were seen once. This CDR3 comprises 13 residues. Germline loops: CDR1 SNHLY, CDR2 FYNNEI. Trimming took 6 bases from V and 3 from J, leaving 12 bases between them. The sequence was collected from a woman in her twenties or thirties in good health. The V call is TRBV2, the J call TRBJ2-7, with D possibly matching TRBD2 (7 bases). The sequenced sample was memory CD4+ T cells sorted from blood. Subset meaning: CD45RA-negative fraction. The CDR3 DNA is TGTGCCAGCAGGATGGGAGGGGGCTACGAGCAGTACTTC. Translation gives CASRMGGGYEQYF.